The 12 T cell receptor beta chains below all came from one sample that was sequenced in a study of T cells in Graves' hyperthyroidism and ophthalmopathy. From RNA transcripts, TCR beta CDR3 regions were amplified. Primed by the HTBI set, a first-round RT-PCR was run on the TCR CDR3. Each CDR3 protein is one row after TCRdb ran MiXCR on the multiplex PCR reads. The sample includes 200,000 or so distinct CDR3 sequences, 17% of them seen just once. Material: blood. Receptor source: a woman aged 45-65 years with Graves' hyperthyroidism.

Many counts were recorded for this clonotype. The chain couples TRBV20-1 to TRBJ2-1; no definite D call. The CDR3 contains 13 residues. Looked up from germline, CDR1 is DFQATT and CDR2 is SNEGSKA (reference sequence). V shed 6 bases and J shed 2 bases, with 11 bases lying between them. CDR3 DNA sequence: TGCAGTGCATGCACGGCAACCTACAATGAGCAGTTCTTC. Its translation is CSACTATYNEQFF.

This clonotype has at least ten counts. The DNA of the CDR3 is TGTGCCAGCAGTCGACGGACTAGCGGGAGTAGAGATACGCAGTATTTT. Encoded protein: CASSRRTSGSRDTQYF. The rearrangement joins TRBV12-3 or TRBV12-4 to TRBJ2-3; 13 bases fit TRBD2. CDR3 length: 16 amino acids. The V gene end was trimmed by 5 bases and the J gene end by 5 bases; junction bases not matched to a gene: 7.

This clonotype was counted between two and nine times. The chain links TRBV6-1 to TRBJ2-2; 7 bases match TRBD2. CDR3 length equals 13 residues. The germline gives CDR1 MNHNS, CDR2 SASEGT. With 6 bases clipped from V and 7 bases from J, the junction kept 5 bases outside the gene matches. CDR3 loop: CASSPSGNGELFF. Written as DNA, the CDR3 is TGTGCCAGCAGCCCTAGCGGAAACGGGGAGCTGTTTTTT.

A few counts support this clonotype. The V call is TRBV9, the J call TRBJ2-3, with D hard to call. V was shortened by 0 bases and J by 4 bases, with 6 bases between the two germline ends. The CDR3 runs 13 residues. Germline loops: CDR1 SGDLS, CDR2 YYNGEE. The CDR3 sequence: CASSVGVADTQYF. CDR3 nucleotide sequence: TGTGCCAGCAGCGTAGGAGTTGCAGATACGCAGTATTTT.

This rearrangement joins TRBV30 to TRBJ2-2, with 7 bases matching TRBD2. This CDR3 region has 16 residues. Germline V gives CDR1 GTSNPN, CDR2 SVGIG (reference sequence). After removal of 1 base from V and 2 bases from J, the junction contained 7 bases not matched to a gene. DNA of the CDR3: TGTGCCTGGAGTGCCCTACTAGCGACTAACACCGGGGAGCTGTTTTTT. Amino acid sequence: CAWSALLATNTGELFF.

The sample holds a few counts of this clonotype. This rearrangement joins TRBV9 to TRBJ2-2; D ambiguous. The CDR3 length is 15 residues. Trimming took 4 bases from V and 5 from J, leaving 15 bases between them. CDR1 and CDR2 (germline): SGDLS, YYNGEE. The DNA for the CDR3 is TGTGCCAGCAGCCCAGATTTTGCCACAACCGGGGAGCTGTTTTTT. This gives the protein CASSPDFATTGELFF. Full variable domain (missing parts from reference TRBV9 and TRBJ2-2): DSGVTQTPKHLITATGQRVTLRCSPRSGDLSVYWYQQSLDQGLQFLIQYYNGEERAKGNILERFSAQQFPDLHSELNLSSLELGDSALYFCASSPDFATTGELFFGEGSRLTVL.

CDR3 nucleotides: TGTGCCAGCAGCTTAGGGTGGACAGGGGGAAACCAATTGTATGGCTACACCTTC. Its translation is CASSLGWTGGNQLYGYTF. The V call is TRBV7-2, the J call TRBJ1-2; the match to TRBD1 covers 10 bases. CDR1 and CDR2 (germline): SGHTA, FQGNSA. V was clipped by 1 base and J by 5 bases; unmatched bases: 13. This CDR3 spans 18 amino acids.

V gene TRBV18 combines with J gene TRBJ1-1; D unresolved. The CDR3 runs to 15 residues. The germline V gene has CDR1 KGHSH and CDR2 LQKENI. V was shortened by 1 base and J by 0 bases, with 9 bases between the two germline ends. Here the CDR3 DNA reads TGTGCCAGCTCACCACAGCCTGCCGTGAACACTGAAGCTTTCTTT. Translation gives CASSPQPAVNTEAFF.

The gene calls are TRBV20-1 and TRBJ1-1; TRBD1 is a possible D gene (6 bases). In germline, CDR1 is DFQATT, CDR2 SNEGSKA (reference sequence). This CDR3 is 17 amino acids long. The germline V and J ends were trimmed by 0 bases and 0 bases, with 17 bases remaining between them. The CDR3 DNA sequence: TGCAGTGCTAGAGATCCCCGACAGACAGGTCTGAACACTGAAGCTTTCTTT. Its translation is CSARDPRQTGLNTEAFF.

The chain employs TRBV20-1 and TRBJ2-1; 11 nucleotides agree with TRBD2. After removal of 0 bases from V and 4 bases from J, the junction contained 5 bases not matched to a gene. Germline lookup yields CDR1 DFQATT and CDR2 SNEGSKA (reference sequence). This CDR3 spans 16 amino acids. The CDR3, as DNA: TGCAGTGCTAGAGAAGGACTAGCGGGCCTTTACAATGAGCAGTTCTTC. This translates into CSAREGLAGLYNEQFF.

The sample holds many counts of this clonotype. The chain carries TRBV12-3 or TRBV12-4 and TRBJ1-2, with 9 bases aligning to TRBD1. The ends lost 6 bases at V and 5 bases at J; junction bases unmatched: 4. The CDR3 runs to 13 residues. The CDR3 DNA reads TGTGCCAGCAGGGGACAGGGCGGTTATGGCTACACCTTC. Protein product: CASRGQGGYGYTF.

The chain links TRBV9 to TRBJ2-7; D is possibly TRBD1 (6 bases). The CDR3 runs to 17 residues. CDR1 is SGDLS and CDR2 is YYNGEE in the germline V gene. Between the trimmed V and J ends, which lost 0 bases and 3 bases, there was a span of 19 bases. The CDR3: CASSVDPSQGVRYEQYF. DNA of the CDR3: TGTGCCAGCAGCGTAGACCCCTCACAGGGCGTGCGCTACGAGCAGTACTTC.